These 4 T cell receptor beta chains were all obtained from the same sample, sequenced in a study of vaccination effects on CD4 cells after COVID-19. Viral peptide pools were used in the ViraFEST assay to expand antigen-specific CD4+ T cells, and sequencing came afterward. Isolation of CD4+ T cells took place after approximately 10 days of culture. Vaccination of participants consisted of two doses of either the BNT162b2 or mRNA-1273 vaccine. No antigen is known for these receptors. The table came from immunoSEQ multiplex PCR; TCRdb's copy has only in-frame clones and leaves some out. The table shows around 81,000 clones, with more than 60% occurring only once. The specimen was CD4+ T cells from PBMCs cultured with HCoV-OC43 spike peptides, collected after COVID-19 vaccination. The subset: HCoV-OC43 spike overlapping peptide pool stimulation. The receptor set was obtained from a human donor who received a COVID-19 vaccine.

This clone was counted a few times. CDR3 residues: CASSRISGRGNTIYF. CDR3 DNA sequence: TGTGCCAGCAGCCGAATATCGGGGAGGGGAAACACCATATATTTT. This chain connects TRBV14 to TRBJ1-3; D is undetermined. V gave up 4 bases and J gave up 4 bases, with 14 bases separating them. Germline lookup yields CDR1 SGHDN and CDR2 FVKESK. This CDR3 has 15 residues.

The rearrangement links TRBV5-1 to TRBJ1-1, with D perhaps TRBD1 (6 bases). Germline CDR1 is SGHRS and CDR2 is YFSETQ. The CDR3 contains 17 residues. V was cut by 4 bases and J by 6 bases, with 25 bases left in between. The CDR3 nucleotides read TGCGCCAGCAGCGTGATCAGGGGTTGGGGGGCTGAGTCTGAAGCTTTCTTT. Amino acid sequence: CASSVIRGWGAESEAFF.

This clone is a singleton in its sample. The rearrangement joins TRBV5-5 to TRBJ2-7; the D is unclear. V was clipped by 4 bases and J by 5 bases, with 10 bases between them. Germline V CDR1 and CDR2: SGHKS, YYEKEE (reference sequence). This CDR3 region has 12 residues. The CDR3 nucleotides are TGTGCCAGCAGCAGACGGTTCGACGAGCAGTACGTC. Its protein product is CASSRRFDEQYV.

V and J are TRBV5-1 and TRBJ1-1; D is perhaps TRBD1 (6 bases). CDR3 length: 13 amino acids. Germline values: CDR1 SGHRS, CDR2 YFSETQ. V shed 5 bases and J shed 4 bases, with 12 bases lying between them. CDR3 amino acids: CASRYRDRTEAFF. In DNA form, the CDR3 reads TGCGCCAGCAGGTACAGGGATCGCACTGAAGCTTTCTTT. Drawing the rest from reference TRBV5-1 and TRBJ1-1, the complete variable domain is KAGVTQTPRYLIKTRGQQVTLSCSPISGHRSVSWYQQTPGQGLQFLFEYFSETQRNKGNFPGRFSGRQFSNSRSEMNVSTLELGDSALYLCASRYRDRTEAFFGQGTRLTVV.